A selection of T cell receptor beta chains follows, all from one sample in a study of kidney transplant recipient with SARS-CoV-2 infection. TCRdb called the reads again in MiXCR, with one record for every CDR3 protein. The data show 200,000 to 300,000 distinct CDR3 sequences, more than 25% seen once. This specimen was a blood sample, taken at baseline and on day 111 from a kidney transplant recipient. Source of these receptors: a male patient in his thirties who had COVID-19 and was a kidney transplant recipient. Some T cells may originate from the graft donor. The CDR3 runs from the conserved cysteine through the conserved F or W. A D gene is named only where the DNA matches it firmly. Clone size is stated in some rows and not others, as once, few, many or a class when expanded.

clone_size	j_call	v_call	d_call	cdr3_aa	cdr3_nt
NA	TRBJ2-3	TRBV6-6	NA	CASRRGLDSSDTQYF	TGTGCCAGCAGGAGGGGCCTGGACAGCTCAGATACGCAGTATTTT
many	TRBJ1-2	TRBV5-8	NA	CASLRVHPRKTYGYTF	TGTGCCAGCTTAAGGGTTCATCCACGAAAGACCTATGGCTACACCTTC
NA	TRBJ1-2	TRBV6-5	NA	CASSGQLYYGHTF	TGTGCCAGCAGTGGACAGTTATACTATGGCCACACCTTC
many	TRBJ2-1	TRBV20-1	TRBD2	CSARESGTNEQFF	TGCAGTGCTAGAGAAAGCGGGACCAATGAGCAGTTCTTC
many	TRBJ1-2	TRBV11-2	NA	CASSLLKTSRKTYGYTF	TGTGCCAGCAGCCTTTTGAAAACAAGCAGAAAGACCTATGGCTACACCTTC
NA	TRBJ2-4	TRBV3-1	NA	CASSNGRPICKKNIQYF	TGTGCCAGCAGCAATGGGCGTCCCATTTGCAAAAAAAACATTCAGTACTTC
many	TRBJ2-7	TRBV6-5	NA	CASSSARGTEQYF	TGTGCCAGCAGTTCGGCCCGCGGGACCGAGCAGTACTTC
many	TRBJ2-3	TRBV6-6	NA	CASRSGGRDNSTDTQYF	TGTGCCAGCAGATCAGGGGGGCGGGACAATAGCACAGATACGCAGTATTTT
few	TRBJ2-1	TRBV20-1	TRBD2	CSASQAGGSSYNEQFF	TGCAGTGCTAGTCAAGCGGGAGGAAGTTCCTACAATGAGCAGTTCTTC
many	TRBJ2-7	TRBV11-1	NA	CASSATYEQYF	TGTGCCAGCAGCGCGACCTACGAGCAGTACTTC
many	TRBJ2-7	TRBV3-1	TRBD2	CASSQGTSGRRYEQYF	TGTGCCAGCAGCCAAGGGACTAGCGGGAGGAGGTACGAGCAGTACTTC
many	TRBJ2-1	TRBV24-1	TRBD1	CATSENRGHEQFF	TGTGCCACCAGTGAGAACAGGGGGCATGAGCAGTTCTTC
many	TRBJ2-2	TRBV12-3/TRBV12-4	TRBD2	CASSLAGYTNTGELFF	TGTGCCAGCAGCCTAGCGGGGTATACGAACACCGGGGAGCTGTTTTTT
many	TRBJ1-5	TRBV19	NA	CASSIDGDQPQHF	TGTGCCAGTAGTATAGATGGAGATCAGCCCCAGCATTTT
many	TRBJ2-7	TRBV11-2	TRBD1	CASSLQGAGEQYF	TGTGCCAGCAGCCTACAGGGGGCTGGGGAGCAGTACTTC